This T cell receptor beta chain originates from a study of T-cell reconstitution after alpha-beta-depleted transplantation in children. CDR1 and CDR2 (germline): ENHRY, SYGVKD. V lost 3 bases and J 3 bases, leaving 17 bases between the germline ends. The CDR3 spans 17 residues. Unique molecular identifiers were incorporated during preparation of the TCRbeta library. TCRdb re-derived calls from the PCR reads in MiXCR, one entry per CDR3 protein. The data contain about 980,000 distinct CDR3 sequences, 25% to 35% of them singletons. The chain employs TRBV10-3 and TRBJ2-2; a possible D gene is TRBD2 (5 bases). This TCR derives from a boy in the first two years of life who had a stem cell transplant for SCID, so the T cells may come from the graft donor. The material was PBMCs, mostly from graft donor cells, obtained 360 days after TCRalphabeta/CD19-depleted stem cell transplant. Here the CDR3 DNA reads TGTGCCATCAGTGATCAGGAACTTCTAGCATACACCGGGGAGCTGTTTTTT. The encoded protein is CAISDQELLAYTGELFF.